Described below is a single T cell receptor (beta chain) sequence and its context. Germline V lookup: CDR1 MDHEN, CDR2 SYDVKM. This CDR3 has 15 amino acids. V lost 0 bases to trimming and J lost 5 bases, with 11 bases between them. Profiling relied on immunoSEQ multiplex PCR, and the TCRdb table lists in-frame clones only, not all of them. The sample includes about 520,000 clones, about 96% seen only once; the top ten take 0.05% to 0.08%. This entry belongs to a study of shared clonotypes between healthy human individuals. This receptor was obtained from a woman under 40 in good health. The chain joins TRBV28 to TRBJ1-5; D unresolved. Material: naive CD4+ T cells sorted from blood. Subset: CD45RA+ positively selected. The CDR3 coding sequence is TGTGCCAGCAGTTTATGGGAGGGTTCGCATCAGCCCCAGCATTTT. The encoded protein is CASSLWEGSHQPQHF. The full variable domain, its missing parts supplied by reference TRBV28 and TRBJ1-5, is DVKVTQSSRYLVKRTGEKVFLECVQDMDHENMFWYRQDPGLGLRLIYFSYDVKMKEKGDIPEGYSVSREKKERFSLILESASTNQTSMYLCASSLWEGSHQPQHFGDGTRLSIL.